This passage covers 3 T cell receptor beta chains from one sample sequenced in a study of cytomegalovirus exposure and HLA in healthy donors. The PCR ran on 60 Vbeta and 13 Jbeta primers. Clones were read by immunoSEQ multiplex PCR, and TCRdb kept only the in-frame ones, dropping some. The data show about 170,000 clones, around 80% seen once. Sequencing used PBMCs. All receptors come from a female donor in good health and CMV-seronegative.

This clone has more than one count but fewer than ten. The chain employs TRBV6-4 and TRBJ2-1; 10 bases align to TRBD2. This CDR3 spans 15 amino acids. Unmatched junction bases numbered 6, after V lost 2 bases and J lost 8 bases. Germline V CDR1 and CDR2: MRHNA, SNTAGT. DNA of the CDR3: TGTGCCAGCAGTGACGCTAGCGGGAGCGCCGATGAGCAGTTCTTC. Its protein is CASSDASGSADEQFF.

Points on this clone: An end of the junction differs from the germline gene, which may be a read error. The chain links TRBV9 to TRBJ1-4; 11 bases fit TRBD1. Per the germline V gene, CDR1 is SGDLS and CDR2 is YYNGEE. The CDR3 sequence is 8 residues long. As DNA, the CDR3 is TGTGCCGGCCGGGACAGGGGGTTT. Translation: CAGRDRGF. The full variable domain, with the rest looked up from reference TRBV9 and TRBJ1-4, is DSGVTQTPKHLITATGQRVTLRCSPRSGDLSVYWYQQSLDQGLQFLIQYYNGEERAKGNILERFSAQQFPDLHSELNLSSLELGDSALYFCAGRDRGFGSGTQLSVL.

This clone occurred a few times. The V and J genes are TRBV7-2 and TRBJ1-2; D call uncertain. The CDR3 extends over 18 amino acids. The V gene's germline CDR1 is SGHTA and CDR2 FQGNSA. The V gene lost 1 base and the J gene lost 3 bases, with 21 bases spanning the gap. The CDR3 here is CASSLEVRLLGNDYGYTF. DNA of the CDR3: TGTGCCAGCAGCTTAGAGGTCAGACTATTGGGGAATGACTATGGCTACACCTTC.